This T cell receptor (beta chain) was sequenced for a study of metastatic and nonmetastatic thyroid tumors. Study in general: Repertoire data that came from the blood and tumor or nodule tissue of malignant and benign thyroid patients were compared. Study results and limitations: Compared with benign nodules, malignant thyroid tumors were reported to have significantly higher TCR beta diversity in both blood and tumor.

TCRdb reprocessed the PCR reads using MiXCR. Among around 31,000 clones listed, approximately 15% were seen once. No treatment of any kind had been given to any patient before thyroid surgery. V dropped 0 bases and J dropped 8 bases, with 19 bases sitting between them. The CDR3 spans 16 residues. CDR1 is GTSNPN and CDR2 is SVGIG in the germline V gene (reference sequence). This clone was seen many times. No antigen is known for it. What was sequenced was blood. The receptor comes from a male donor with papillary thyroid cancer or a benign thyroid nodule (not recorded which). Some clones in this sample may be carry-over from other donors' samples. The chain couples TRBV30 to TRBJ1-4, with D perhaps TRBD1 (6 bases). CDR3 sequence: CAWSVGRNRVNEKLFF. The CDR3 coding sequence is TGTGCCTGGAGTGTAGGCAGGAACAGGGTAAACGAAAAACTGTTTTTT.